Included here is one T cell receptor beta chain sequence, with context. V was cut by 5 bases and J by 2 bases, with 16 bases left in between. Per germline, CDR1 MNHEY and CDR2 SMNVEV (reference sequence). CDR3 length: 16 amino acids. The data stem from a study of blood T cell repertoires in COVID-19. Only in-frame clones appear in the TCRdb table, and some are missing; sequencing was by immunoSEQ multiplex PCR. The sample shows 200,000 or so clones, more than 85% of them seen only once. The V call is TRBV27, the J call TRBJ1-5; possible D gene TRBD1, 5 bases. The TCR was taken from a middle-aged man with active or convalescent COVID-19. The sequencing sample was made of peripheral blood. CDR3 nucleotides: TGTGCCAGCAGTCCCCTCGCAGGGCTCGGCAATCAGCCCCAGCATTTT. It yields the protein CASSPLAGLGNQPQHF.